The rows below give T cell receptor beta chains drawn from one sample of a study of blood T cell repertoires in COVID-19. TCRdb keeps only in-frame clones here, not all; method: immunoSEQ multiplex PCR. The table has around 310,000 clones, 89% seen once. Sequencing was carried out using PBMCs or T cells enriched from blood (not recorded which). These receptors originate from a woman aged 40 to 55 who had recovered from COVID-19. Each CDR3 is given with its conserved first and last residue. D genes are given only for firm matches. Clone sizes are given selectively: once, few, many, or a class where the clone is expanded.

j_gene	d_gene	len	abundance	v_gene	CDR3nt	CDR3aa
TRBJ2-7	NA	13	NA	TRBV13	TGTGCCAGCAGCTTAGGCGAGGCGAACGAGCAGTACTTC	CASSLGEANEQYF
TRBJ1-6	TRBD1	14	few	TRBV28	TGTGCCAGCAGCGCGACAGGGGATCATTCACCCCTCCACTTT	CASSATGDHSPLHF
TRBJ2-3	NA	15	NA	TRBV5-1	TGCGCCAGCAGCTTGGACGGGACAAATACAGATACGCAGTATTTT	CASSLDGTNTDTQYF
TRBJ1-1	TRBD1	14	few	TRBV29-1	TGCAGCGTAAAGCTACAGGGGGCGCGTCTAAGGGCTTTCTTT	CSVKLQGARLRAFF
TRBJ1-1	NA	13	NA	TRBV7-3	TGTGCCAGCAGCTGGCAGGGGTCGGGTGAAGCTTTCTTT	CASSWQGSGEAFF
TRBJ2-3	TRBD1	14	NA	TRBV11-3	TGTGCCAGCAGCTTCGGGACAGGGGAAGATACGCAGTATTTT	CASSFGTGEDTQYF
TRBJ1-1	TRBD1	16	NA	TRBV28	TGTGCCAGCAGCAATGACAGGGTCATAAAGACCACTGAAGCTTTCTTT	CASSNDRVIKTTEAFF
TRBJ2-4	NA	15	NA	TRBV5-8	TGTGCCAGCAGCTTGGGAACTGGGGGGTTAAACATTCAGTACTTC	CASSLGTGGLNIQYF
TRBJ2-1	TRBD1	13	NA	TRBV19	TGTGTGGGCGGGACAGGTCGTATCATTGAGCAGTTCTTC	CVGGTGRIIEQFF
TRBJ1-5	TRBD1	14	NA	TRBV6-5	TGTGCCAGCACCCAGGGACAGAGTTATCAGCCCCAGCATTTT	CASTQGQSYQPQHF
TRBJ2-5	TRBD2	15	NA	TRBV7-7	TGTGCTAGCAGCTCATTAGCGGGAGCACAAGAGACCCAGTACTTC	CASSSLAGAQETQYF
TRBJ2-6	TRBD1	17	NA	TRBV18	TGTGCCAGCTCACCACTGGGACAGGGTACTGGGGCCAACGTCCTGACTTTC	CASSPLGQGTGANVLTF
TRBJ2-7	TRBD1	16	NA	TRBV7-2	TGTGCCAGCAGCTTGAACCGGGACAGAATCTCCTACGAGCAGTACTTC	CASSLNRDRISYEQYF
TRBJ2-7	TRBD2	17	NA	TRBV3-1/TRBV3-2	TGTGCCAGCAGCCAGGAGGGACTAGCGGGAGTGAGTTACGAGCAGTACTTC	CASSQEGLAGVSYEQYF
TRBJ2-1	TRBD2	18	NA	TRBV7-3	TGTGCCAGCAGCCTCAATCCGGGACTAGCGTCTTCCTACAATGAGCAGTTCTTC	CASSLNPGLASSYNEQFF
TRBJ1-1	TRBD1	17	once	TRBV3-1/TRBV3-2	TGTGCCAGCAGCCAAGAACCCGAGGACAGGGCGAACACTGAAGCTTTCTTT	CASSQEPEDRANTEAFF
TRBJ1-6	NA	13	NA	TRBV7-3	TGTGCCAGCAGCTCGCAGGGTGGCTCACCCCTCCACTTT	CASSSQGGSPLHF